One sample yielded the 25 T cell receptor beta chains listed below, sequenced in a study of blood T cell repertoires in COVID-19. Clones were sequenced by immunoSEQ multiplex PCR, and TCRdb holds only the in-frame ones, with some missing. The repertoire holds approximately 68,000 clones, with around nine tenths as singletons. The sequenced sample consisted of peripheral blood. The receptors were gathered from a man between 70 and 80 years old with active or convalescent COVID-19.

The chain combines TRBV5-4 with TRBJ2-1; 9 bases align to TRBD1. Germline CDR1 SGHNT, CDR2 YYREEE (reference sequence). Germline trimming cut 4 bases from V and 4 bases from J; bases unmatched to any gene: 6. This CDR3 region has 15 residues. The CDR3 loop is CASSPDRGRYNEQFF. The DNA of the CDR3 is TGTGCCAGCAGCCCGGACAGGGGAAGGTACAATGAGCAGTTCTTC. Full variable domain (missing parts from reference TRBV5-4 and TRBJ2-1): ETGVTQSPTHLIKTRGQQVTLRCSSQSGHNTVSWYQQALGQGPQFIFQYYREEENGRGNFPPRFSGLQFPNYSSELNVNALELDDSALYLCASSPDRGRYNEQFFGPGTRLTVL.

The chain is built from TRBV3-1 (or the pseudogene TRBV3-2) and TRBJ1-2; D possibly corresponds to TRBD1 (6 bases). Germline V gene data show CDR1 as LGHDT and CDR2 as YNNKEL (reference sequence). Between the trimmed V and J ends, which lost 7 bases and 5 bases, there was a span of 20 bases. The CDR3 contains 15 residues. CDR3 nucleotide sequence: TGTGCCAGCACTCCCACGGGGGGCGCTGGGTATGGCTACACCTTC. Protein sequence: CASTPTGGAGYGYTF.

The sample holds one count of this clone. The gene calls are TRBV7-6 and TRBJ2-7; TRBD1 aligns across 9 bases. The CDR3 covers 15 residues. The J segment lost 4 bases and the V segment lost 4 bases, leaving 8 bases of the junction unmatched. The germline CDR1 and CDR2 sequences are SGHVS and FNYEAQ. In nucleotides, the CDR3 is TGTGCCAGCAGCTCCCCCGGGACAGGGCGTTACGAGCAGTACTTC. Translated: CASSSPGTGRYEQYF.

The rearrangement uses TRBV2 and TRBJ2-1; the D gene is possibly TRBD2 (6 bases). The CDR3 has 13 amino acids. Germline V gene lookup returns CDR1 SNHLY and CDR2 FYNNEI. Trimming stripped 8 bases from V and 4 bases from J, with 12 bases between. This CDR3 is CASSEGNYNEQFF. CDR3 in DNA: TGTGCCAGCTCGGAGGGAAATTACAATGAGCAGTTCTTC.

V is TRBV29-1 and J is TRBJ1-4, with 12 bases lining up with TRBD1. V dropped 7 bases and J dropped 3; count of bases not matched to a gene: 18. Germline-derived CDR1 and CDR2 are SQVTM and ANQGSEA. The CDR3 sequence is 19 residues long. CDR3 DNA: TGCAGCGCCTCGGGACAGGGGGCGCGGGGTGGGATAGCTAATGAAAAACTGTTTTTT. Translating gives CSASGQGARGGIANEKLFF. Based on the CDR3 plus reference TRBV29-1 and TRBJ1-4, the full variable domain is SAVISQKPSRDICQRGTSLTIQCQVDSQVTMMFWYRQQPGQSLTLIATANQGSEATYESGFVIDKFPISRPNLTFSTLTVSNMSPEDSSIYLCSASGQGARGGIANEKLFFGSGTQLSVL.

The chain joins TRBV11-3 to TRBJ2-3; possibly TRBD1 for D (7 bases). Germline V gene sequence: CDR1 SGHNT, CDR2 YENEEA. Trimming shortened V by 5 bases and J by 8 bases, and 20 bases separated the two germline ends. This CDR3 region has 15 residues. For the CDR3, the DNA is TGTGCCAGCAGCATTAGTAGGCAGGGGGGAGGTACGCAGTATTTT. It yields the protein CASSISRQGGGTQYF.

This chain uses TRBV6-1 with TRBJ2-7; D not certain. CDR1 and CDR2 from the germline V gene are MNHNS and SASEGT. The CDR3 spans 15 residues. V was trimmed by 1 base and J by 2 bases, leaving 12 bases between them. CDR3 bases: TGTGCCAGCAGTGAAGTGGCAGGTTACCCCTACGAGCAGTACTTC. Translation gives CASSEVAGYPYEQYF.

The genes are TRBV11-2 and TRBJ1-3, with TRBD1 as a possible D gene (5 bases). The CDR3 covers 14 residues. In germline, CDR1 is SGHAT, CDR2 FQNNGV. V lost 5 bases and J lost 0, with 8 bases in between. The CDR3 bases are TGTGCCAGCAGCAAGACAGTCTCTGGAAACACCATATATTTT. Translating it yields CASSKTVSGNTIYF.

The rearrangement links TRBV27 to TRBJ2-1, with TRBD1 as a possible D gene (6 bases). With 5 bases removed from V and 0 bases from J, the gap between germline ends came to 11 bases. The germline gives CDR1 MNHEY, CDR2 SMNVEV (reference sequence). This CDR3 has 15 amino acids. The CDR3 DNA reads TGTGCCAGCAGTGTAGACAGGCTCTCCTACAATGAGCAGTTCTTC. This translates into CASSVDRLSYNEQFF.

The genes are TRBV24-1 and TRBJ2-2, with D possibly TRBD1 on 6 matching bases. Germline loops: CDR1 KGHDR, CDR2 SFDVKD. CDR3 length: 18 amino acids. V was trimmed by 2 bases and J by 0 bases, leaving 15 bases between them. The chain's CDR3 is CATSDSGRGLPNTGELFF. The CDR3 coding sequence is TGTGCCACCAGTGATTCGGGCAGGGGCCTACCGAACACCGGGGAGCTGTTTTTT.

The chain has TRBV3-1 (or the pseudogene TRBV3-2) and TRBJ2-2; D gene ambiguous. The germline V and J ends were trimmed by 7 bases and 5 bases, with 14 bases remaining between them. There are 14 residues in the CDR3. CDR1 and CDR2 (germline): LGHDT, YNNKEL (reference sequence). DNA of the CDR3: TGTGCCAGCACCGAAGAACTGAAGACCGGGGAGCTGTTTTTT. Translation gives CASTEELKTGELFF.

The chain employs TRBV11-2 and TRBJ2-5; D is perhaps TRBD1 (6 bases). From germline, CDR1 is SGHAT and CDR2 FQNNGV. V dropped 4 bases and J dropped 5 bases, with 17 bases sitting between them. This CDR3 region has 15 residues. The CDR3 here is CASSSRVGQLETQYF. The DNA for the CDR3 is TGTGCCAGCAGCTCCCGCGTAGGACAGTTGGAGACCCAGTACTTC.

V usage is TRBV19 and J usage is TRBJ1-5; D is perhaps TRBD1 (5 bases). CDR1 and CDR2 from the germline V gene are LNHDA and SQIVND (reference sequence). V was pared by 2 bases and J by 7 bases, with 12 bases between. This CDR3 contains 14 residues. For the CDR3, the DNA is TGTGCCAGTAGTATAACGCAGGGAACCCAGCCCCAGCATTTT. It encodes CASSITQGTQPQHF.

V and J are TRBV11-3 and TRBJ2-2; TRBD2 matches 9 bases. The CDR3 covers 13 residues. The ends lost 8 bases at V and 5 bases at J; junction bases unmatched: 3. In germline, CDR1 is SGHNT, CDR2 YENEEA. Written as DNA, the CDR3 is TGTGCCAGCGCGGGGGGGCGAACCGGGGAGCTGTTTTTT. Its translation is CASAGGRTGELFF.

The chain uses TRBV6-6 and TRBJ2-1; weak D call: TRBD1 (5 bases). In germline, CDR1 is MNHNY, CDR2 SVGAGI (reference sequence). V lost 7 bases, J lost 1 base, and 14 bases lay in between. CDR3 length: 15 residues. The CDR3 coding sequence is TGTGCCAGCACTGGGGCAGCAAAATCCTACAATGAGCAGTTCTTC. Its translation: CASTGAAKSYNEQFF.

This chain links TRBV7-3 with TRBJ2-3; TRBD2 might be the D (5 bases). Looked up from germline, CDR1 is SGHTA and CDR2 is FQGTGA. This CDR3 has 14 amino acids. Trimming took 0 bases from V and 2 from J, leaving 6 bases between them. The CDR3 protein is CASSLTGDTDTQYF. The CDR3 DNA reads TGTGCCAGCAGCTTAACCGGGGACACAGATACGCAGTATTTT.

The chain combines TRBV7-8 with TRBJ1-1; perhaps TRBD1 as D (6 bases). With 1 base removed from V and 1 base from J, the gap between germline ends came to 10 bases. Germline CDR1 is SGHVS and CDR2 is FQNEAQ. This CDR3 contains 15 residues. Here the CDR3 reads CASSLVAGANTEAFF. As DNA, the CDR3 is TGTGCCAGCAGCTTAGTTGCAGGGGCGAACACTGAAGCTTTCTTT. Filled out from reference TRBV7-8 and TRBJ1-1, the complete variable domain reads GAGVSQSPRYKVAKRGQDVALRCDPISGHVSLFWYQQALGQGPEFLTYFQNEAQLDKSGLPSDRFFAERPEGSVSTLKIQRTQQEDSAVYLCASSLVAGANTEAFFGQGTRLTVV.

The CDR3 DNA follows: TGTGCCAGCAGCCGGGCTAGCGGCCAAGAGACCCAGTACTTC. Translated, it gives CASSRASGQETQYF. The chain recombines TRBV3-1 (or the pseudogene TRBV3-2) with TRBJ2-5, with 7 nucleotides matching TRBD2. This CDR3 contains 14 residues. V was clipped by 4 bases and J by 1 base; unmatched bases: 3. The germline CDR1 and CDR2 sequences are LGHDT and YNNKEL (reference sequence).

This clone is a singleton in its sample. V and J are TRBV30 and TRBJ1-2; D is unclear. The germline V gene has CDR1 GTSNPN and CDR2 SVGIG (reference sequence). The CDR3 runs 11 residues. Trimming cost V 4 bases and J 7 bases, with 10 bases left between them. CDR3 amino acids: CAWTGGGGYTF. The CDR3 bases are TGTGCCTGGACAGGAGGAGGTGGCTACACCTTC.

This clone was recorded at least ten times. The chain joins TRBV4-1 to TRBJ1-3, with D unclear. The V gene lost 4 bases and the J gene lost 0 bases, with 16 bases spanning the gap. Germline CDR1 MGHRA, CDR2 YSYEKL. The CDR3 is 17 amino acids. Written as DNA, the CDR3 is TGCGCCAGCAGCCTCTCACCCCGCGCAGGCTCTGGAAACACCATATATTTT. Its translation: CASSLSPRAGSGNTIYF.

The chain couples TRBV5-1 to TRBJ2-7; the match to TRBD2 covers 7 bases. CDR1 is SGHRS, CDR2 YFSETQ, per germline. V lost 5 bases to trimming and J lost 0 bases; unmatched junction nucleotides: 8. This CDR3 contains 15 residues. The CDR3 DNA sequence: TGCGCCAGCAGGTCCAGCGGGGAGAGCTCCTACGAGCAGTACTTC. Amino acids: CASRSSGESSYEQYF.

This rearrangement joins TRBV4-1 to TRBJ2-5, with 13 bases identical to TRBD2. From germline, CDR1 is MGHRA and CDR2 YSYEKL. There are 16 residues in the CDR3. V shed 4 bases, J shed 2 bases, and the junction held 4 bases outside the gene matches. The CDR3: CASSPPGLAGQETQYF. The CDR3 coding sequence is TGCGCCAGCAGCCCACCGGGACTAGCGGGACAAGAGACCCAGTACTTC.

The rearrangement joins TRBV11-2 to TRBJ2-3; TRBD2 aligns across 8 bases. Trimming removed 5 bases from V and 1 base from J; junction bases left unmatched: 11. This CDR3 has 17 residues. Germline V gives CDR1 SGHAT, CDR2 FQNNGV. The CDR3 protein is CASSKGLGIAGTDTQYF. The CDR3 DNA follows: TGTGCCAGCAGCAAGGGACTAGGAATAGCCGGCACAGATACGCAGTATTTT.

This clone was recorded once. V and J are TRBV28 and TRBJ2-7; D uncertain. The CDR3 contains 13 residues. Germline V lookup: CDR1 MDHEN, CDR2 SYDVKM. Trimming removed 6 bases at V and 0 bases at J, with 9 bases between. The CDR3 loop is CASRRLASYEQYF. Written as DNA, the CDR3 is TGTGCCAGCAGACGACTTGCCTCCTACGAGCAGTACTTC.

This clone showed up just once. The chain couples TRBV7-8 to TRBJ2-7; TRBD2 matches at 8 bases. The CDR3 runs 13 residues. The germline V gene encodes CDR1 SGHVS and CDR2 FQNEAQ. The J segment lost 3 bases and the V segment lost 3 bases, leaving 1 base of the junction unmatched. The CDR3 nucleotides are TGTGCCAGCAGCTTCGGGGGGGACTACGAGCAGTACTTC. Translating it yields CASSFGGDYEQYF.